This paragraph covers one T cell receptor (beta chain) sequence. The antigen is unknown. This record belongs to a study of cytomegalovirus exposure and HLA in healthy donors. General observations from the study: The dataset shows that most TCR sequences were rare, while some public TCRs occurred in many donors.

The CDR3 has 18 amino acids. Trimming cost V 2 bases and J 3 bases; bases outside gene matches: 12. The germline V gene encodes CDR1 KGHSH and CDR2 LQKENI. Though nominally healthy at sampling, donors likely had unrecorded immune exposures. PCR amplification relied on 60 Vbeta primers (plus 13 Jbeta primers). Sequencing used immunoSEQ multiplex PCR; TCRdb keeps in-frame clones, though not all of them. The sample shows 170,000 or so clones, 84% of them seen only once. This clonotype originated in a man aged 45-60 years in good health and CMV-seropositive. The chain uses TRBV18 and TRBJ2-3; 9 bases are shared with TRBD1. Sequencing used PBMCs. In DNA form, the CDR3 reads TGTGCCAGCTCACCAAGCCAGCCGGGACAGGGAGTTACAGATACGCAGTATTTT. Amino acid sequence: CASSPSQPGQGVTDTQYF.